A single sample gave rise to the 13 T cell receptor beta chains below, sequenced in a study of spatial heterogeneity in lung cancer. Findings of the study overall: Tumor mutation counts were tracked by expanded intratumoral alpha and beta TCR counts.

Their antigen targets remain unknown. Time point reported: sample taken at primary tumor resection. TCRdb reprocessed the 5' RACE reads via MiXCR and lists one record per CDR3 protein. The sample lists about 890 distinct CDR3 sequences, approximately 43% occurring once. Sequences were derived from lung tumor tissue, sampled at surgery. These receptor sequences come from a female donor with early-stage non-small cell lung cancer.

This clonotype was counted once. The chain has TRBV9 and TRBJ2-7; D is perhaps TRBD2 (5 bases). The CDR3 extends over 15 amino acids. Trimming took 3 bases from V and 0 from J, leaving 13 bases between them. Germline V gives CDR1 SGDLS, CDR2 YYNGEE. CDR3 residues: CASSEGSHSSYEQYF. The CDR3 DNA is TGTGCCAGCAGCGAAGGGAGTCACAGCTCCTACGAGCAGTACTTC.

This clonotype was seen just once. The rearrangement links TRBV24-1 to TRBJ2-5, with TRBD2 identical over 10 bases. Germline V gene lookup returns CDR1 KGHDR and CDR2 SFDVKD. The CDR3 contains 16 residues. J gave up 1 base and V 4 bases, and 5 bases lay outside the gene matches. DNA for the CDR3: TGTGCCACCAGTGAACCACTAGCGGGGTCCCAAGAGACCCAGTACTTC. This sequence encodes CATSEPLAGSQETQYF.

The chain joins TRBV2 to TRBJ2-6; a weak D match, TRBD1 (6 bases). Germline V gene sequence: CDR1 SNHLY, CDR2 FYNNEI. The V end was cut by 7 bases, the J end by 0 bases, with 10 bases between. CDR3 size: 15 residues. CDR3 region: CASKKGVSGANVLTF. DNA for the CDR3: TGTGCCAGCAAAAAGGGGGTCTCTGGGGCCAACGTCCTGACTTTC.

This clonotype is labeled medium-sized (0.01 to 0.1%). V gene TRBV29-1 combines with J gene TRBJ2-5; weak D call: TRBD2 (5 bases). CDR3 length equals 13 residues. Germline V CDR1 and CDR2: SQVTM, ANQGSEA. V lost 5 bases, J lost 5 bases, and 15 bases lay in between. The CDR3 protein is CSVLEAGSETQYF. The CDR3 coding sequence is TGCAGCGTTCTGGAGGCAGGATCCGAGACCCAGTACTTC.

In its sample, this clonotype was seen a few times. The chain joins TRBV7-7 to TRBJ1-1, with 9 bases identical to TRBD1. Per germline, CDR1 SSHAT and CDR2 FNYEAQ (reference sequence). This CDR3 contains 15 residues. J gave up 1 base and V 5 bases, and 5 bases lay outside the gene matches. The CDR3 DNA follows: TGTGCCAGCAGCCTTGGGACAGGGCAGAACACTGAAGCTTTCTTT. Translating it yields CASSLGTGQNTEAFF.

The gene calls are TRBV7-2 and TRBJ1-2; 7 bases line up with TRBD1. CDR1 is SGHTA and CDR2 is FQGNSA in the germline V gene. The J segment lost 5 bases and the V segment lost 4 bases, leaving 7 bases of the junction unmatched. This CDR3 is built from 14 residues. The CDR3 coding sequence is TGTGCCAGCAGCTCCCAGGGGGACACTTATGGCTACACCTTC. Translation: CASSSQGDTYGYTF.

This rearrangement joins TRBV28 to TRBJ2-3; 12 bases agree with TRBD2. CDR3 length: 18 residues. Germline V gives CDR1 MDHEN, CDR2 SYDVKM. The V and J ends lost 6 bases and 2 bases, in that order; junction bases with no gene match: 12. The CDR3 bases are TGTGCCAGCAGCTCCCCCCTAAGACTAGCGGGGGACACAGATACGCAGTATTTT. The encoded protein is CASSSPLRLAGDTDTQYF.

This clonotype was counted a single time. The genes are TRBV7-9 and TRBJ2-7; TRBD2 is a possible D gene (6 bases). The CDR3 totals 15 residues. V was pared by 0 bases and J by 13 bases, with 22 bases between. Germline V gene lookup returns CDR1 SEHNR and CDR2 FQNEAQ (reference sequence). The CDR3 sequence: CASSLATGGYKERYF. CDR3 coding DNA: TGTGCCAGCAGCTTAGCTACCGGGGGATATAAGGAGCGATACTTC.

By frequency in the sample, this clonotype is large (0.1 to 1%). This chain links TRBV18 with TRBJ2-6, with D uncertain. The CDR3 is made up of 14 amino acids. Germline CDR1 is KGHSH and CDR2 is LQKENI. V shed 4 bases and J shed 3 bases, with 7 bases lying between them. CDR3 sequence reads: CASSQDSGANVLTF. The DNA for the CDR3 is TGTGCCAGCTCACAGGATAGTGGGGCCAACGTCCTGACTTTC. The variable domain in full, with the rest retrieved from reference TRBV18 and TRBJ2-6, is NAGVMQNPRHLVRRRGQEARLRCSPMKGHSHVYWYRQLPEEGLKFMVYLQKENIIDESGMPKERFSAEFPKEGPSILRIQQVVRGDSAAYFCASSQDSGANVLTFGAGSRLTVL.

By proportion, this clonotype is medium-sized. The genes are TRBV2 and TRBJ1-4, with D hard to call. The V end lost 6 bases, the J end lost 14 bases, and 13 bases lay between the germline ends. The CDR3 spans 11 residues. Germline CDR1 SNHLY, CDR2 FYNNEI. In nucleotides, the CDR3 is TGTGCCAGCAGCCCTCGAGGGCATCTGTTTTTT. Protein: CASSPRGHLFF.

This clonotype is labeled as medium-sized. The CDR3 DNA reads as TGCGCCAGCAGCCAAGAGATGGTGAGCTCCTACAATGAGCAGTTCTTC. Its translation is CASSQEMVSSYNEQFF. J is TRBJ2-1 and V is TRBV4-3; D is unresolved. This CDR3 is 16 amino acids long. The germline gives CDR1 LGHNA, CDR2 YSLEER. Trimming left V 0 bases short and J 0 bases short, with 9 bases between.

This rearrangement joins TRBV24-1 to TRBJ1-5, with 7 bases lining up with TRBD1. Germline trimming cut 3 bases from V and 6 bases from J; bases unmatched to any gene: 7. CDR3 size: 15 residues. Germline V lookup: CDR1 KGHDR, CDR2 SFDVKD. The CDR3 DNA is TGTGCCACCAGTGATCCCGGACAGGCGGGTCAGCCCCAGCATTTT. It specifies CATSDPGQAGQPQHF.

This clonotype occurred once. The rearrangement uses TRBV5-4 and TRBJ2-6; D ambiguous. Trimming cost V 4 bases and J 0 bases, with 8 bases left between them. CDR1 is SGHNT and CDR2 is YYREEE in the germline V gene (reference sequence). The CDR3 is made up of 15 amino acids. CDR3 residues: CASSPGNSGANVLTF. CDR3 nucleotides: TGTGCCAGCAGCCCCGGCAACTCTGGGGCCAACGTCCTGACTTTC.